This TCR beta chain was sequenced during a study of early T cells in non-severe SARS-CoV-2 infection. The CDR3 contains 12 residues. V lost 3 bases and J lost 10, with 11 bases in between. Germline loops: CDR1 SGDLS, CDR2 YYNGEE. TCRdb ran MiXCR on the 5' RACE reads and lists one entry per CDR3 protein. The sample comprises about 70,000 distinct CDR3 sequences, under 15% of which are singletons, and around 1.3% rests with the top ten. The sequenced sample was whole blood. The source of this sequence is an adult who was a healthcare worker with PCR-confirmed SARS-CoV-2 infection or an uninfected control (not recorded which). J is TRBJ2-1 and V is TRBV9; tentatively, D is TRBD1 or TRBD2 (6 bases each). The CDR3 spells CASSATGGEQFF. As DNA, the CDR3 is TGTGCCAGCAGCGCGACCGGGGGCGAGCAGTTCTTC.